The 27 T cell receptor beta chains given below trace back to one sample, sequenced in a study of OX40 agonist ivuxolimab in advanced cancers. Using immunoSEQ multiplex PCR, the repertoire was profiled, and TCRdb retains in-frame clones only, with some absent. This sample has roughly 100,000 clones, with just under 95% found just once. This material consisted of CD4+ or CD8+ T cells sorted from blood, taken in a trial of the OX40 agonist ivuxolimab. The receptors were sampled from an adult with an advanced solid tumor such as melanoma, head and neck, liver or kidney cancer.

The chain joins TRBV5-4 to TRBJ1-2; tentative D call: TRBD1 (5 bases). Trimming left V 0 bases short and J 3 bases short, with 12 bases between. Per the germline V gene, CDR1 is SGHNT and CDR2 is YYREEE (reference sequence). The CDR3 extends over 15 amino acids. The CDR3 sequence: CASSLGGLDDYGYTF. In DNA, the CDR3 is TGTGCCAGCAGCTTGGGGGGCTTGGATGACTATGGCTACACCTTC. Supplemented by reference TRBV5-4 and TRBJ1-2, the full variable domain reads ETGVTQSPTHLIKTRGQQVTLRCSSQSGHNTVSWYQQALGQGPQFIFQYYREEENGRGNFPPRFSGLQFPNYSSELNVNALELDDSALYLCASSLGGLDDYGYTFGSGTRLTVV.

The rearrangement links TRBV5-4 to TRBJ2-2; the D is unclear. The germline V gene has CDR1 SGHNT and CDR2 YYREEE (reference sequence). V was trimmed by 0 bases and J by 6 bases, leaving 6 bases between them. This CDR3 region has 13 residues. DNA of the CDR3: TGTGCCAGCAGCTTGGAAGGGCCCGGGGAGCTGTTTTTT. As protein: CASSLEGPGELFF.

V gene TRBV28 combines with J gene TRBJ1-5, with TRBD1 as a possible D gene (6 bases). V dropped 2 bases and J dropped 1 base, with 9 bases sitting between them. Germline V gene data show CDR1 as MDHEN and CDR2 as SYDVKM. This CDR3 spans 15 amino acids. The CDR3 spells CASSLGRGSNQPQHF. CDR3 DNA: TGTGCCAGCAGTTTAGGCAGGGGAAGCAATCAGCCCCAGCATTTT. The entire variable domain, with the rest obtained from reference TRBV28 and TRBJ1-5, is as follows: DVKVTQSSRYLVKRTGEKVFLECVQDMDHENMFWYRQDPGLGLRLIYFSYDVKMKEKGDIPEGYSVSREKKERFSLILESASTNQTSMYLCASSLGRGSNQPQHFGDGTRLSIL.

V gene TRBV5-1 combines with J gene TRBJ2-1, with 8 nucleotides matching TRBD2. The CDR3 has 17 residues. V trimming: 0 bases; J trimming: 6 bases; junction bases outside the gene matches: 11. The V gene's germline CDR1 is SGHRS and CDR2 YFSETQ. The CDR3: CASSLGWRGAISNEQFF. The CDR3 nucleotides are TGCGCCAGCAGCTTGGGTTGGCGGGGGGCTATAAGCAATGAGCAGTTCTTC.

This rearrangement joins TRBV11-2 to TRBJ1-4; 7 nucleotides match TRBD1. The CDR3 runs to 17 residues. Germline V gives CDR1 SGHAT, CDR2 FQNNGV. V lost 5 bases, J lost 0 bases, and 9 bases stayed unmatched. The CDR3 DNA reads TGTGCCAGCAGCCACACAGTAGGGGGCGCAACTAATGAAAAACTGTTTTTT. This encodes CASSHTVGGATNEKLFF.

The chain is built from TRBV4-2 and TRBJ1-5; a possible D gene is TRBD1 (6 bases). The CDR3 length is 18 residues. Trimming removed 1 base at V and 0 bases at J, with 16 bases between. Germline V gene lookup returns CDR1 LGHNA and CDR2 YNFKEQ. In DNA form, the CDR3 reads TGTGCCAGCAGCCAAGCGGGGGGCCAAAGGCATAGCAATCAGCCCCAGCATTTT. Protein: CASSQAGGQRHSNQPQHF.

The chain combines TRBV18 with TRBJ2-2; no reliable D call. Per germline, CDR1 KGHSH and CDR2 LQKENI. The CDR3 consists of 12 residues. The V and J ends lost 4 bases and 7 bases respectively, with 7 bases between them. Written as DNA, the CDR3 is TGTGCCAGCTCACAGGGTTTCGGGGAGCTGTTTTTT. Residues: CASSQGFGELFF.

The chain has TRBV9 and TRBJ2-1; 8 nucleotides match TRBD2. V lost 0 bases to trimming and J lost 9 bases; unmatched junction nucleotides: 8. Germline V gene sequence: CDR1 SGDLS, CDR2 YYNGEE. The CDR3 has 15 residues. The CDR3 nucleotides are TGTGCCAGCAGCGTAGTCGGGGGGGCCGGGCGTGAGCAGTTCTTC. It specifies CASSVVGGAGREQFF. Full variable domain (missing parts from reference TRBV9 and TRBJ2-1): DSGVTQTPKHLITATGQRVTLRCSPRSGDLSVYWYQQSLDQGLQFLIQYYNGEERAKGNILERFSAQQFPDLHSELNLSSLELGDSALYFCASSVVGGAGREQFFGPGTRLTVL.

CDR3 coding DNA: TGCGCCAGCAGCCAACTCAGACTAGACACCGGGGAGCTGTTTTTT. Translating gives CASSQLRLDTGELFF. The rearrangement joins TRBV4-1 to TRBJ2-2; D may be TRBD2 (6 bases). V lost 2 bases and J 3 bases, leaving 10 bases between the germline ends. CDR3 length: 15 residues. The germline gives CDR1 MGHRA, CDR2 YSYEKL.

The chain recombines TRBV5-4 with TRBJ2-3, with TRBD2 matching over 10 bases. Germline V gene sequence: CDR1 SGHNT, CDR2 YYREEE (reference sequence). The CDR3 totals 17 residues. V gave up 7 bases and J gave up 4 bases; unmatched junction bases: 15. The CDR3 sequence: CASSRLAGAFLPDTQYF. DNA for the CDR3: TGTGCCAGCTCGCGGCTAGCGGGAGCATTTCTTCCAGATACGCAGTATTTT. Full variable domain (rest looked up from reference TRBV5-4 and TRBJ2-3): ETGVTQSPTHLIKTRGQQVTLRCSSQSGHNTVSWYQQALGQGPQFIFQYYREEENGRGNFPPRFSGLQFPNYSSELNVNALELDDSALYLCASSRLAGAFLPDTQYFGPGTRLTVL.

The V gene is TRBV11-2, the J gene TRBJ2-3; D perhaps matches TRBD2 (5 bases). The CDR3 is made up of 17 amino acids. V was pared by 5 bases and J by 1 base, with 19 bases between. Germline-derived CDR1 and CDR2 are SGHAT and FQNNGV. The CDR3 bases are TGTGCCAGCAGCCCGAGGCGGTATAGCGTGGGCACAGATACGCAGTATTTT. Its protein product is CASSPRRYSVGTDTQYF.

The chain carries TRBV28 and TRBJ2-7; D gene ambiguous. Per germline, CDR1 MDHEN and CDR2 SYDVKM. V shed 6 bases and J shed 0 bases, with 9 bases lying between them. The CDR3 loop spans 13 amino acids. The CDR3 nucleotides are TGTGCCAGCAGCCAACCCGGCTCCTACGAGCAGTACTTC. Protein: CASSQPGSYEQYF.

The chain joins TRBV6-1 to TRBJ2-5; D remains unclear. V lost 0 bases, J lost 5 bases, and 13 bases lay in between. The CDR3 is 15 residues long. The germline V gene has CDR1 MNHNS and CDR2 SASEGT. As DNA, the CDR3 is TGTGCCAGCAGTGAAGCGGTTGAGGCCCGGGAGACCCAGTACTTC. Translating gives CASSEAVEARETQYF.

V gene TRBV19 combines with J gene TRBJ1-2; D is undetermined. Between the trimmed V and J ends, which lost 3 bases and 2 bases, there was a span of 13 bases. CDR1 and CDR2 (germline): LNHDA, SQIVND (reference sequence). The length of the CDR3 is 15 residues. CDR3 nucleotide sequence: TGTGCCAGTAGTATTTTGAGGAGCGGCAACTATGGCTACACCTTC. Translating gives CASSILRSGNYGYTF.

This CDR3 is CASSFSPWGGMNTEAFF. The CDR3 DNA follows: TGTGCCAGCAGTTTCTCCCCTTGGGGGGGGATGAACACTGAAGCTTTCTTT. V is TRBV27 and J is TRBJ1-1; a weak D match, TRBD1 (5 bases). V lost 3 bases to trimming and J lost 0 bases, with 17 bases between them. There are 17 residues in the CDR3. Germline V gene lookup returns CDR1 MNHEY and CDR2 SMNVEV (reference sequence).

The gene calls are TRBV28 and TRBJ2-4, with TRBD1 as a possible D gene (6 bases). Per germline, CDR1 MDHEN and CDR2 SYDVKM. V was pared by 8 bases and J by 6 bases, with 17 bases between. The CDR3 consists of 14 residues. DNA of the CDR3: TGTGCCAGCCGGGACCTACCCAGGGGAAACATTCAGTACTTC. Its protein is CASRDLPRGNIQYF.

This clone has a single count. The chain uses TRBV7-2 and TRBJ2-2; D is unclear. CDR3 length: 12 residues. Trimming shortened V by 2 bases and J by 6 bases, and 4 bases separated the two germline ends. In germline, CDR1 is SGHTA, CDR2 FQGNSA. The CDR3 region has the DNA TGTGCCAGCAGCTTATTCCCCGGGGAGCTGTTTTTT. Its translation is CASSLFPGELFF.

V is TRBV28 and J is TRBJ1-5, with D possibly being TRBD1 (5 bases). The germline gives CDR1 MDHEN, CDR2 SYDVKM. V was shortened by 5 bases and J by 0 bases, with 8 bases between the two germline ends. The CDR3 consists of 14 residues. CDR3 nucleotide sequence: TGTGCCAGCAGTCCGACAGTTAGCAATCAGCCCCAGCATTTT. This encodes CASSPTVSNQPQHF.

The chain carries TRBV18 and TRBJ1-1; D remains unclear. With 2 bases removed from V and 5 bases from J, the gap between germline ends came to 12 bases. The CDR3 is 14 amino acids. CDR1 and CDR2 from the germline V gene are KGHSH and LQKENI. The DNA of the CDR3 is TGTGCCAGCTCACCAGGGCAGACCCGGACTGAAGCTTTCTTT. This gives the protein CASSPGQTRTEAFF.

The rearrangement uses TRBV29-1 and TRBJ2-1; 10 bases match TRBD1. The V gene end was trimmed by 5 bases and the J gene end by 6 bases; junction bases not matched to a gene: 7. CDR1 and CDR2 from the germline V gene are SQVTM and ANQGSEA. The CDR3 has 14 amino acids. The DNA of the CDR3 is TGCAGCGTTTCCCCCGGGACAGGGGTCAATGAGCAGTTCTTC. Translating gives CSVSPGTGVNEQFF.

This clone was observed a few times. The rearrangement links TRBV30 to TRBJ2-6; perhaps TRBD1 as D (6 bases). Germline CDR1 GTSNPN, CDR2 SVGIG (reference sequence). The CDR3 consists of 15 residues. V gave up 1 base and J gave up 2 bases, with 9 bases separating them. This CDR3 reads CAWSGEGAGANVLTF. The CDR3 nucleotides are TGTGCCTGGAGTGGAGAGGGGGCTGGGGCCAACGTCCTGACTTTC.

The rearrangement links TRBV18 to TRBJ1-3, with D possibly TRBD1 on 6 matching bases. Trimming took off 6 bases at V and 4 bases at J, with 16 bases between the two ends. Germline lookup yields CDR1 KGHSH and CDR2 LQKENI. This CDR3 has 15 residues. For the CDR3, the DNA is TGTGCCAGCTCTCACGAGGGGGGGCTCGGAAACACCATATATTTT. Translation: CASSHEGGLGNTIYF.

The rearrangement uses TRBV6-1 and TRBJ1-1; 7 bases align to TRBD1. Germline CDR1 reads MNHNS; CDR2 reads SASEGT. CDR3 length: 15 amino acids. J was trimmed by 4 bases and V by 2 bases; bases with no gene match: 7. DNA for the CDR3: TGTGCCAGCAGTGAAAAAGTGTCAGGGGGCACTGAAGCTTTCTTT. Residues: CASSEKVSGGTEAFF.

The rearrangement links TRBV28 to TRBJ2-4; D remains unclear. With 6 bases removed from V and 0 bases from J, the gap between germline ends came to 6 bases. Germline assignment: CDR1 MDHEN and CDR2 SYDVKM. The CDR3 is made up of 13 amino acids. The CDR3 region is CASSVLAKNIQYF. The CDR3 DNA is TGTGCCAGCAGCGTCTTAGCCAAAAACATTCAGTACTTC.

The chain carries TRBV19 and TRBJ1-1, with 7 bases that match TRBD1. CDR3 length: 14 residues. Germline-derived CDR1 and CDR2 are LNHDA and SQIVND (reference sequence). The ends lost 2 bases at V and 5 bases at J; junction bases unmatched: 5. The CDR3 reads CASSILQGRTEAFF. For the CDR3, the DNA is TGTGCCAGTAGTATACTACAGGGGAGGACTGAAGCTTTCTTT.

This chain joins TRBV4-2 and TRBJ2-5; a weak D match, TRBD2 (6 bases). The V and J ends lost 4 bases and 1 base respectively, with 10 bases between them. The germline CDR1 and CDR2 sequences are LGHNA and YNFKEQ. The CDR3 sequence is 14 residues long. This CDR3 reads CASSPSSAQETQYF. CDR3 DNA: TGTGCCAGCAGCCCCTCTAGCGCCCAAGAGACCCAGTACTTC.

In DNA form, the CDR3 reads TGTGCCAGCAGCTTAGACGGTCCCCCCTACGAGCAGTACTTC. As protein: CASSLDGPPYEQYF. The rearrangement joins TRBV11-2 to TRBJ2-7; unclear D gene. CDR1 is SGHAT and CDR2 is FQNNGV in the germline V gene. This CDR3 has 14 residues. V lost 0 bases to trimming and J lost 2 bases, with 8 bases between them.